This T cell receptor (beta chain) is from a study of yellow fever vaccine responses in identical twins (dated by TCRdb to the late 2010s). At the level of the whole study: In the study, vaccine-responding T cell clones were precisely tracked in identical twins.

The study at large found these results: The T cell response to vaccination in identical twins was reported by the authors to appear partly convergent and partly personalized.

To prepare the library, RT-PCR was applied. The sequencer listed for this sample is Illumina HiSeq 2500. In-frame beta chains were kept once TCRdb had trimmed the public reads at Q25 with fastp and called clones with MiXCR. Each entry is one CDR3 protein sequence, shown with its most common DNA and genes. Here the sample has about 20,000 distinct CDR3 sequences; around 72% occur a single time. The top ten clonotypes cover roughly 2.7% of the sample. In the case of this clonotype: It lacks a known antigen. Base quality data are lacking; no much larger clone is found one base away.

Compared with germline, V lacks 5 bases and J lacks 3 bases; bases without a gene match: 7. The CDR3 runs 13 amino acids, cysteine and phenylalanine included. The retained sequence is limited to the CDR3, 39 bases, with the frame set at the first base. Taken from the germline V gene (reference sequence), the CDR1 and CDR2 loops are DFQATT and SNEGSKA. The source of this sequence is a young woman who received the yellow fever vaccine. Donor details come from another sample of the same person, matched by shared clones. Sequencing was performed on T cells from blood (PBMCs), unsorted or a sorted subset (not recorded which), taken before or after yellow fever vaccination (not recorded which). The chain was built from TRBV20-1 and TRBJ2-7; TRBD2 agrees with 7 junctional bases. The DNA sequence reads TGCAGTGCTTGGACTAGTGAAGGCTACGAGCAGTACTTC. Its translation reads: CSAWTSEGYEQYF.